The following is a T cell receptor (beta chain) sequence with its context. PCR used 60 Vbeta primers and 13 Jbeta primers. The assay was immunoSEQ multiplex PCR, and TCRdb's table has in-frame clones only and misses some. This sample carries about 130,000 clones, under 90% of them seen once, and the ten largest clones take over 3%. This entry is derived from a study of cytomegalovirus exposure and HLA in healthy donors. Study at large: Unique TCRs numbering around 85 million, obtained from HLA-typed donors, made up an early data release.

CDR1 is MNHEY, CDR2 SVGAGI, per germline. This CDR3 spans 15 amino acids. V gave up 7 bases and J gave up 3 bases, with 15 bases separating them. The sample consisted of PBMCs. The rearrangement joins TRBV6-5 to TRBJ2-2, with D hard to call. The receptor was derived from a woman aged 40 to 55 in good health and CMV-seronegative. CDR3 sequence reads: CASTTIERYTGELFF. The CDR3 DNA follows: TGTGCCAGCACCACGATTGAGCGATACACCGGGGAGCTGTTTTTT.